Below, 18 T cell receptor beta chains from the same sample are listed, as sequenced in a study of blood T cells in healthy people across ages. Combining a sample-barcoded 5' primer with a J-beta primer mix, a second PCR ran for about 6 to 12 cycles. MiXCR was run by TCRdb on the 5' RACE reads, yielding one entry per CDR3 protein. This table holds around 1.5 million distinct CDR3 sequences, roughly 30% found once. The sequencing sample was made of blood. The receptors derive from a young woman in good health.

This clonotype was detected once. This chain joins TRBV14 and TRBJ2-4, with D tentatively TRBD2 (5 bases). TRBJ2-7 matches the DNA end more closely, so the J call is doubtful. There are 16 residues in the CDR3. Germline CDR1 SGHDN, CDR2 FVKESK. CDR3 DNA: TGTGCCAGCAGCCAAGACTTCGTGGACCCAGAGGGCGAGCAGTACTTC. This codes for CASSQDFVDPEGEQYF.

The rearrangement joins TRBV15 to TRBJ2-5; TRBD1 matches 9 bases. This CDR3 is 17 amino acids long. The germline CDR1 and CDR2 sequences are LNHNV and YYDKDF (reference sequence). V was pared by 1 base and J by 3 bases, with 9 bases of the junction left unmatched. The CDR3 protein is CATSRGLPGQGEETQYF. CDR3 DNA: TGTGCCACCAGCAGAGGTCTCCCGGGACAGGGAGAAGAGACCCAGTACTTC.

The chain carries TRBV5-1 and TRBJ2-7; TRBD2 is a possible D gene (5 bases). The CDR3 is 16 amino acids. The ends were cut back, 1 base at V and 2 bases at J, with 16 bases in the middle. The germline CDR1 and CDR2 sequences are SGHRS and YFSETQ. The chain's CDR3 is CASSLSGGGSPYEQYF. CDR3 coding DNA: TGCGCCAGCAGCTTGAGTGGCGGCGGGTCCCCCTACGAGCAGTACTTC.

This clonotype was counted between two and nine times. The chain uses TRBV3-1 and TRBJ2-3, with TRBD2 matching over 9 bases. Germline trimming cut 0 bases from V and 0 bases from J; bases unmatched to any gene: 4. The CDR3 length is 17 residues. Germline V gene lookup returns CDR1 LGHDT and CDR2 YNNKEL (reference sequence). CDR3 nucleotide sequence: TGTGCCAGCAGCCAAGAGGTCGGGACTAGCAGCACAGATACGCAGTATTTT. Translating it yields CASSQEVGTSSTDTQYF.

A single count supports this clonotype. At one end the junction does not follow the germline gene, possibly because of a read error. The chain employs TRBV6-1 and TRBJ1-2; 7 positions agree with TRBD1. This CDR3 is built from 16 residues. Per the germline V gene, CDR1 is MNHNS and CDR2 is SASEGT. The chain's CDR3 is CASSEAWTGRVAGCTF. For the CDR3, the DNA is TGTGCCAGCAGTGAAGCCTGGACAGGACGGGTTGCTGGCTGCACCTTC.

Worth noting for this clonotype: One end of the junction does not line up with germline, which may come from a read error. The V call is TRBV3-1, the J call TRBJ2-7; possibly TRBD1 for D (6 bases). The CDR3 covers 16 residues. The germline CDR1 and CDR2 sequences are LGHDT and YNNKEL (reference sequence). CDR3 coding DNA: TGTGCCAGCAGCCCAGGTACGGGACATTCCACCTACGAGCAGTGCTTC. Translating it yields CASSPGTGHSTYEQCF.

The chain carries TRBV7-6 and TRBJ1-1, with D possibly being TRBD1 (6 bases). Trimming removed 5 bases at V and 6 bases at J, with 16 bases between. The CDR3 covers 14 residues. Looked up from germline, CDR1 is SGHVS and CDR2 is FNYEAQ. CDR3 sequence: CASSTGLGFAEAFF. CDR3 sequence (DNA): TGTGCCAGCAGCACAGGGTTGGGGTTCGCTGAAGCTTTCTTT.

V gene TRBV12-3 or TRBV12-4 combines with J gene TRBJ2-2; 9 bases are shared with TRBD1. Trimming removed 5 bases from V and 5 bases from J; junction bases left unmatched: 15. This CDR3 has 18 residues. CDR3 sequence reads: CASSQYWDREEKTGELFF. In DNA form, the CDR3 reads TGTGCCAGCAGTCAGTACTGGGACAGGGAGGAAAAAACCGGGGAGCTGTTTTTT.

This clonotype occurred a few times. The chain combines TRBV14 with TRBJ2-1; D unresolved. V was pared by 1 base and J by 3 bases, with 13 bases between. CDR1 SGHDN and CDR2 FVKESK come from the germline V gene. There are 16 residues in the CDR3. DNA of the CDR3: TGTGCCAGCAGCCAAGGGGCTAGTCCCGTCTACAATGAGCAGTTCTTC. The encoded protein is CASSQGASPVYNEQFF.

This clonotype has ten or more counts. V and J are TRBV4-1 and TRBJ2-4; TRBD2 matches 9 bases. CDR3 size: 15 residues. V lost 0 bases to trimming and J lost 7 bases; unmatched junction nucleotides: 4. Germline V CDR1 and CDR2: MGHRA, YSYEKL. Written as DNA, the CDR3 is TGCGCCAGCAGCCAAGAAGGGCGGGAGGGCAACATTCAGTACTTC. It is translated as CASSQEGREGNIQYF.

V usage is TRBV4-2 and J usage is TRBJ1-2; 7 positions agree with TRBD1. Looked up from germline, CDR1 is LGHNA and CDR2 is YNFKEQ. Unmatched junction bases numbered 6, after V lost 0 bases and J lost 5 bases. This CDR3 has 15 residues. The CDR3 region is CASSQDAQGEYGYTF. Here the CDR3 DNA reads TGTGCCAGCAGCCAAGACGCTCAGGGGGAGTATGGCTACACCTTC.

The gene calls are TRBV6-5 and TRBJ2-4; 9 bases match TRBD2. The junction had 5 bases not matched to a gene; V was cut back by 6 bases and J by 2 bases. CDR3 length: 15 amino acids. Per germline, CDR1 MNHEY and CDR2 SVGAGI. The chain's CDR3 is CASSTGLATKNIQYF. The DNA of the CDR3 is TGTGCCAGCAGCACGGGACTAGCAACCAAAAACATTCAGTACTTC.

The V and J genes are TRBV11-2 and TRBJ2-1; 10 bases agree with TRBD2. Trimming at V came to 5 bases and at J to 7 bases, leaving 8 bases not matched to a gene. Germline V gene lookup returns CDR1 SGHAT and CDR2 FQNNGV. The CDR3 extends over 15 amino acids. This CDR3 is CASSVDPSGRNEQFF. CDR3 DNA: TGTGCCAGCAGCGTGGATCCTAGCGGGAGAAATGAGCAGTTCTTC. Combining the CDR3 with reference TRBV11-2 and TRBJ2-1 gives the whole variable domain EAGVAQSPRYKIIEKRQSVAFWCNPISGHATLYWYQQILGQGPKLLIQFQNNGVVDDSQLPKDRFSAERLKGVDSTLKIQPAKLEDSAVYLCASSVDPSGRNEQFFGPGTRLTVL.

This clonotype has just a few counts. CDR3 loop: CASSPGGLAGSEQYF. CDR3 nucleotides: TGTGCCAGCAGCCCCGGGGGACTAGCGGGGTCTGAGCAGTACTTC. The rearrangement uses TRBV14 and TRBJ2-5; 13 nucleotides line up with TRBD2. The CDR3 runs to 15 residues. J gave up 11 bases and V 4 bases, and 10 bases lay outside the gene matches. The germline gives CDR1 SGHDN, CDR2 FVKESK.

This sequence joins TRBV4-1 and TRBJ2-5; 10 bases agree with TRBD2. The trim removed 0 bases at V and 11 bases at J, leaving 15 bases unmatched. The CDR3 sequence is 17 residues long. Germline V gene sequence: CDR1 MGHRA, CDR2 YSYEKL. The CDR3 bases are TGCGCCAGCAGCCAAGACCTTAGCGGGGGGCCCTACAATGAGCAGTACTTC. Residues: CASSQDLSGGPYNEQYF.

V gene TRBV3-1 combines with J gene TRBJ2-2; D is perhaps TRBD2 (6 bases). The CDR3 runs to 13 residues. With 4 bases removed from V and 7 bases from J, the gap between germline ends came to 10 bases. Germline CDR1 and CDR2: LGHDT and YNNKEL (reference sequence). CDR3 region: CASSPGAGGELFF. CDR3 DNA: TGTGCCAGCAGCCCTGGAGCGGGCGGGGAGCTGTTTTTT.

In its sample, this clonotype was seen a few times. A read error may produce the germline difference seen at one junction end. The J gene is TRBJ2-7, the V gene TRBV11-2; 9 nucleotides line up with TRBD2. The CDR3 has 15 residues. Germline V lookup: CDR1 SGHAT, CDR2 FQNNGV. CDR3 in amino acids: CARSLTAGGSYEQYF. The CDR3 DNA sequence: TGTGCCCGCAGCTTAACAGCGGGGGGCTCCTACGAGCAGTACTTC. The complete variable domain, with remaining parts taken from reference TRBV11-2 and TRBJ2-7, reads EAGVAQSPRYKIIEKRQSVAFWCNPISGHATLYWYQQILGQGPKLLIQFQNNGVVDDSQLPKDRFSAERLKGVDSTLKIQPAKLEDSAVYLCARSLTAGGSYEQYFGPGTRLTVT.

Comments on this clonotype: A read error may explain this, as a much larger clone is one base away. The chain uses TRBV2 and TRBJ1-2; D uncertain. There are 10 residues in the CDR3. The germline CDR1 and CDR2 sequences are SNHLY and FYNNEI. CDR3 residues: CACSAGRYTF. In DNA, the CDR3 is TGTGCCTGCAGTGCCGGACGCTACACCTTC.